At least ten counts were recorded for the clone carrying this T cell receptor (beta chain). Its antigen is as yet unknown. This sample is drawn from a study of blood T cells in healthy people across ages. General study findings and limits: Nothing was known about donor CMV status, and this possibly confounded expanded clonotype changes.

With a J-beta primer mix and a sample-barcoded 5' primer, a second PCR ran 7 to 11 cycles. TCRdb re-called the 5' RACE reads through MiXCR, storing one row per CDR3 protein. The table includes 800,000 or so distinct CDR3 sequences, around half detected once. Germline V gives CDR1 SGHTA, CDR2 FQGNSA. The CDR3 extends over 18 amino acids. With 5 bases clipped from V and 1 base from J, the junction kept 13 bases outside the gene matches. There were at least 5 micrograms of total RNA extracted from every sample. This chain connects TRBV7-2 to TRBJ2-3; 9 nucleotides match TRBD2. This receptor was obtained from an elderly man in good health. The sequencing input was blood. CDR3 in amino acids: CASSRVEGLASRTDTQYF. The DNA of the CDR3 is TGTGCCAGCAGCCGCGTTGAGGGACTAGCTTCTCGCACAGATACGCAGTATTTT.